This T cell receptor (beta chain) was identified in a study of blood T cell repertoires in COVID-19. Libraries were prepared by immunoSEQ multiplex PCR; TCRdb keeps only in-frame clonotypes and omits some of them. The data show just over 300,000 clones, 85% to 90% seen once. Looked up from germline, CDR1 is MNHEY and CDR2 is SMNVEV (reference sequence). The CDR3 totals 14 residues. The ends were cut back, 2 bases at V and 0 bases at J, with 7 bases in the middle. J is TRBJ1-2 and V is TRBV27; D remains ambiguous. Sequenced sample: PBMCs or T cells enriched from blood (not recorded which). This clonotype was sampled from a woman aged 18-29 years with acute COVID-19. The CDR3 DNA reads TGTGCCAGCAGTTTAACGACAACTAACTATGGCTACACCTTC. It translates to CASSLTTTNYGYTF.